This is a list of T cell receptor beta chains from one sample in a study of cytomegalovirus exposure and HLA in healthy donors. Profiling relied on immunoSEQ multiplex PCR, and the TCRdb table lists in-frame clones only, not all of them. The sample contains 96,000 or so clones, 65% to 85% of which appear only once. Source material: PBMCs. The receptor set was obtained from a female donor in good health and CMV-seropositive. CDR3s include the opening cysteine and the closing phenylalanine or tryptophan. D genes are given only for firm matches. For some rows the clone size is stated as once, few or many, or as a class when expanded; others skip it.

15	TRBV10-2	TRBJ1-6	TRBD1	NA	CASSETRTGNSPLHF	TGCGCCAGCAGTGAGACAAGGACAGGGAATTCACCCCTCCACTTT
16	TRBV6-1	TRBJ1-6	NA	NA	CASSEVAPLYNSPLHF	TGTGCCAGCAGTGAAGTAGCGCCGCTTTATAATTCACCCCTCCACTTT
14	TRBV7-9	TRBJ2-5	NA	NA	CASSFAGVLETQYF	TGTGCCAGCAGCTTCGCCGGAGTTCTAGAGACCCAGTACTTC
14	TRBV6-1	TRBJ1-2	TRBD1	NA	CASRGDRVGYGYTF	TGTGCCAGCAGGGGCGACAGGGTAGGCTATGGCTACACCTTC
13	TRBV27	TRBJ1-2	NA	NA	CASAGANKYGYTF	TGTGCCAGTGCGGGGGCGAACAAGTATGGCTACACCTTC
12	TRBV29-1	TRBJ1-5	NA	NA	CSAGWSNQPQHF	TGCAGCGCCGGTTGGAGCAATCAGCCCCAGCATTTT
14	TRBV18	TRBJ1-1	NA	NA	CASSSDSRNTEAFF	TGTGCCAGCTCCTCGGACAGCCGTAACACTGAAGCTTTCTTT
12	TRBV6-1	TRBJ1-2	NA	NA	CASSEAPSGYTF	TGTGCCAGCAGTGAAGCTCCTTCCGGCTACACCTTC
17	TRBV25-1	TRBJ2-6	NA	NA	CASSGGDFSSGANVLTF	TGTGCCAGCAGTGGCGGCGATTTTAGCTCTGGGGCCAACGTCCTGACTTTC
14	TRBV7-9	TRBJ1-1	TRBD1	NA	CASSWGQLNTEAFF	TGTGCCAGCAGCTGGGGACAGTTGAACACTGAAGCTTTCTTT
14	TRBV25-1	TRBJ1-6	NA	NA	CASSENFGNSPLHF	TGTGCCAGCAGTGAAAATTTTGGCAATTCACCCCTCCACTTT
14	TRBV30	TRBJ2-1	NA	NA	CAWSVKRERHEQFF	TGTGCCTGGAGTGTGAAGCGTGAGCGCCATGAGCAGTTCTTC
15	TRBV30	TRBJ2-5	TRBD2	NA	CAWSGLVGLGETQYF	TGTGCCTGGAGCGGACTAGTCGGTCTGGGGGAGACCCAGTACTTC
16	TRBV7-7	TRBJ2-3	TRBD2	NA	CASSLAGGPSTDTQYF	TGTGCTAGCAGCCTCGCGGGGGGGCCATCCACAGATACGCAGTATTTT
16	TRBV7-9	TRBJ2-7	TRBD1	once	CASSPTGMRVPYEQYF	TGTGCCAGCAGCCCGACAGGGATGAGGGTTCCCTACGAGCAGTACTTC
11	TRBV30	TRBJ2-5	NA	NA	CAWASSPTQYF	TGTGCCTGGGCTAGCAGCCCGACCCAGTACTTC
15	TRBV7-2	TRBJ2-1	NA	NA	CASSQARASYNEQFF	TGTGCCAGCAGCCAGGCCAGGGCTTCATACAATGAGCAGTTCTTC
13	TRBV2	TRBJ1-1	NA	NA	CASSLRVNTEAFF	TGTGCCAGCAGCCTGCGGGTGAACACTGAAGCTTTCTTT
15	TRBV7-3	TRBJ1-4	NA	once	CASSTTGSLNEKLFF	TGTGCCAGCAGCACCACCGGGTCCCTTAATGAAAAACTGTTTTTT
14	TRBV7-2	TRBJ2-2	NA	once	CASSPNWRPGELFF	TGTGCCAGCAGCCCCAATTGGCGGCCCGGGGAGCTGTTTTTT
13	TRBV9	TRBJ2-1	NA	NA	CASSPRQYNEQFF	TGTGCCAGCAGCCCGCGACAATACAATGAGCAGTTCTTC
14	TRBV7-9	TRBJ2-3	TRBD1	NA	CASSVNAGGDTQYF	TGTGCCAGCAGCGTAAATGCAGGGGGAGATACGCAGTATTTT
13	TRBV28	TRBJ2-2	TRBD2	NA	CASGRGDTGELFF	TGTGCCAGCGGGCGGGGGGACACCGGGGAGCTGTTTTTT
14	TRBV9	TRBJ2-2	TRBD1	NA	CASSALQGPGELFF	TGTGCCAGCAGCGCCTTACAGGGGCCCGGGGAGCTGTTTTTT
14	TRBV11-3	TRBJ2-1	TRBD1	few	CASSFGDRTNEQFF	TGTGCCAGCAGCTTTGGGGACAGGACGAATGAGCAGTTCTTC
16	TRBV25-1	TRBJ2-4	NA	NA	CASSESGVLAKNIQYF	TGTGCCAGCAGTGAGTCAGGGGTTTTAGCCAAAAACATTCAGTACTTC
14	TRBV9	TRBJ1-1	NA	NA	CASSPGDMNTEAFF	TGTGCCAGCAGCCCAGGGGACATGAACACTGAAGCTTTCTTT
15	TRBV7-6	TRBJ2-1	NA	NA	CASSLGTTSRNEQFF	TGTGCCAGCAGCTTAGGGACTACCTCTCGGAATGAGCAGTTCTTC